This note documents a single TCR beta chain sequence. Each CDR3 protein is one row after TCRdb ran MiXCR on the PCR reads. The table has some 14,000 distinct CDR3 sequences, roughly 50% seen once; the top ten hold approximately 14%. The data were taken from a study of tumor-infiltrating lymphocytes in oesophageal squamous cell carcinoma. This CDR3 spans 14 amino acids. Germline loops: CDR1 GTSNPN, CDR2 SVGIG (reference sequence). The source of this sequence is a male donor with esophageal squamous cell carcinoma. Material for sequencing was blood. The V call is TRBV30, the J call TRBJ2-5, with 9 bases matching TRBD1. The J call may not be correct, given that the DNA end is closer to TRBJ2-7. DNA of the CDR3: TGTGCCTGGAGGGTACAGGGGGCGTCCTACGAGCAGTACTTC. Protein: CAWRVQGASYEQYF.